The clone carrying this T cell receptor (beta chain) was found many times. This entry comes from a study of T cells after yellow fever vaccination. It was through 5'RACE template switching that TCR cDNA was made, with a universal primer site and UMIs added. Each CDR3 protein is one row after TCRdb ran MiXCR on the 5' RACE reads. This table holds roughly 45,000 distinct CDR3 sequences, 6.8% found once. V lost 3 bases and J 7 bases, leaving 16 bases between the germline ends. The length of the CDR3 is 16 residues. Looked up from germline, CDR1 is MDHEN and CDR2 is SYDVKM. The source is a young man who received the YFV17D yellow fever vaccine. The V gene is TRBV28, the J gene TRBJ1-6; D is unresolved. Specimen: CD8+ T cells not binding an NS4B(214-222) dextramer, sorted from PBMCs, collected 45 days after the yellow fever booster vaccination. The CDR3 coding sequence is TGTGCCAGCAGTTTGAATGTGCAGGACCCCAATTCACCCCTCCACTTT. Translating it yields CASSLNVQDPNSPLHF.